This TCR beta chain was identified in a study of CD8 T cells in ankylosing spondylitis. Study-level points and caveats: As reported, disease-linked clones showed significant enrichment in matched ankylosing spondylitis synovial fluid. Past research had described some motif variants in reactive arthritis synovial fluid and blood. A motif in TCR beta, a set of fewer than ten highly homologous variants, appeared characteristic of ankylosing spondylitis blood. CD8+ disease-linked clones were present at relatively low frequencies in blood.

The germline gives CDR1 SGHRS, CDR2 YFSETQ. The V gene lost 0 bases and the J gene lost 0 bases, with 9 bases spanning the gap. This CDR3 is built from 16 residues. By quantitative 5'-RACE with molecular barcodes, the TCR beta libraries were made. Via MiXCR, TCRdb re-called the 5' RACE reads, giving one row per CDR3 protein. Of about 90,000 distinct CDR3 sequences in the sample, approximately 8.9% were seen once. This clonotype was seen many times. Its antigen is currently unknown. The TCR comes from a male donor with ankylosing spondylitis. The rearrangement uses TRBV5-1 and TRBJ2-2, with D possibly being TRBD1 (6 bases). The specimen was blood, either unsorted or a sorted T cell fraction (not recorded which). The CDR3 loop reads CASSLEDSSNTGELFF. The CDR3 DNA reads as TGCGCCAGCAGCTTGGAGGACAGTTCGAACACCGGGGAGCTGTTTTTT.